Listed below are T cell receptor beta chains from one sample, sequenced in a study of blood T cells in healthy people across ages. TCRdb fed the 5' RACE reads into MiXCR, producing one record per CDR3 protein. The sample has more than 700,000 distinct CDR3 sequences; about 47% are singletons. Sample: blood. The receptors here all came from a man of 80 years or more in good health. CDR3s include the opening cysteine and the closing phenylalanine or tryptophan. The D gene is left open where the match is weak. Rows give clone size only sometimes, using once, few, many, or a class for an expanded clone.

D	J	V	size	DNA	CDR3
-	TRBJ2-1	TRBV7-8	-	TGTGCCAGCAGGAACTATGGGCCTGCCAATGAGCAGTTCTTC	CASRNYGPANEQFF
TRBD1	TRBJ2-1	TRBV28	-	TGTGCCAACAGCAAAACAGGGGGCTTTAGGGATGAGCAGTTCTTC	CANSKTGGFRDEQFF
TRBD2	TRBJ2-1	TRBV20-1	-	TGCAGTGCTAGGAGGACTAGCGGGAGGTTAACCTACAATGAGCAGTTCTTC	CSARRTSGRLTYNEQFF
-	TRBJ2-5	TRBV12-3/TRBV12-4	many	TGTGCCAGCAGTCCCGTCGCAGAGACCCAGTACTTC	CASSPVAETQYF
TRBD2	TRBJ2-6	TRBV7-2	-	TGTGCCAGCAGCGGGGGGGGTTTCTCTGGGGCCAACGTCCTGACTTTC	CASSGGGFSGANVLTF
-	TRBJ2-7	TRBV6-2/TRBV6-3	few	TGTGCCAGCAGTTACGGCGGACACCTAACCTACGAGCAGTACTTC	CASSYGGHLTYEQYF
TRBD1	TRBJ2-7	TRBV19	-	TGTGCCAGTAGTCAGGGGACAGGGTTCTACGAGCAGTACTTC	CASSQGTGFYEQYF
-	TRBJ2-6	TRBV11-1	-	TGTGCCAGCAGCCTTACGCTTGGGGCCAACGTCCTGACTTTC	CASSLTLGANVLTF
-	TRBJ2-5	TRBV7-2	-	TGTGCCAGCAGCTTATCGTCAGGGGGAGGCCAAGAGACCCAGTACTTC	CASSLSSGGGQETQYF
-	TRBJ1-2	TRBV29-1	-	TGCAGCGTTGACACCCTCGGGGTTAACTATGGCTACACCTTC	CSVDTLGVNYGYTF
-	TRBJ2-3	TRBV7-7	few	TGTGCTAGCAGCGGGACAGTCACAGATACGCAGTATTTT	CASSGTVTDTQYF
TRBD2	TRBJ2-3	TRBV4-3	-	TGCGCCAGCAGCCAAGAGGTTTCTAGCGGGGGCACAGATACGCAGTATTTT	CASSQEVSSGGTDTQYF
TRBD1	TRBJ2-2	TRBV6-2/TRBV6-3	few	TGTGCCAGCAGTTACCAGGGACAGGGGAACACCGGGGAGCTGTTTTTT	CASSYQGQGNTGELFF
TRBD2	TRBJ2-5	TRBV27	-	TGTGCCGCCCCAGGGTCGGCTCGGCGGGAGAGGATTGGGGAGACCCAGTACTTC	CAAPGSARRERIGETQYF
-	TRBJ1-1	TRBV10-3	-	TGTGCCATCAGTGTCTCCGACAGAGGCCCTGAAGCTTTCTTT	CAISVSDRGPEAFF
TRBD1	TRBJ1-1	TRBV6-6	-	TGTGCCAGCAGTTACTCGCTCAGGGGGTATGCTTTCTTT	CASSYSLRGYAFF
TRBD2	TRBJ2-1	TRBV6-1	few	TGTGCCACGGGACTAGCACAGGGCAATGAGCAGTTCTTC	CATGLAQGNEQFF
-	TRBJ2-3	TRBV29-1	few	TGCAGCGTGAGAAAAGGGGATTTTAGCACAGATACGCAGTATTTT	CSVRKGDFSTDTQYF
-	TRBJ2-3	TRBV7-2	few	TGTGCCAGCAACCGAAGGGGCCGCGGCCCCACAGATACGCAGTATTTT	CASNRRGRGPTDTQYF
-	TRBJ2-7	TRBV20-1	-	TGCAGTGCTAGAGGGGGAACCACCTCCTACAAGCAGTACTTC	CSARGGTTSYKQYF
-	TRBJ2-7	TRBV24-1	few	TGTGCCACCAGTGATTTGCAAGTCAGTACCTACGAGCAGTACTTC	CATSDLQVSTYEQYF
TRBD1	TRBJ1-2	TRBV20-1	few	TGCAGTGCTAGAGATGGGTTGGGACAGGGGGCGCTTAACTATGGCTACACCTTC	CSARDGLGQGALNYGYTF
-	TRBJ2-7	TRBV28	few	TGTGCCAGCAGTCGCAACAGAAATGAGCAGTACTTC	CASSRNRNEQYF
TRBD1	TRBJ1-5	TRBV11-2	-	TGTGCCAGCAGCCCAGGACAGGGGGCCGTTAAGCCCCAGCATTTT	CASSPGQGAVKPQHF
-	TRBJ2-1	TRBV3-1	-	TGTGCCAGCAGCCAAGTGATCGGACTGCAGTTCTTC	CASSQVIGLQFF
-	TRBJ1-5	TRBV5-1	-	TGCGCCAGCAGCCCAGGCCCCTCCGGACAGTTCAATCAGCCCCAGCATTTT	CASSPGPSGQFNQPQHF
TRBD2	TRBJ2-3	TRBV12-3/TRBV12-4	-	TGTGCCAGCGTGGTTCGGGAGGGAGTAGCAGATACGCAGTATTTT	CASVVREGVADTQYF
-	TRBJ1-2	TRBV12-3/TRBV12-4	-	TGTGCCAGCAGCCCATGGAAGGCTATAGCTAACTATGGCTACACCTTC	CASSPWKAIANYGYTF
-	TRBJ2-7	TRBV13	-	TGTGCCAGCAGCCCCCAGGCCGGTTACGAGCAGTACTTC	CASSPQAGYEQYF
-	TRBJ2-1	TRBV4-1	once	TGCGCCAGCAGCCAAGAGAACGGTGGGGAGCAGTTCTTC	CASSQENGGEQFF
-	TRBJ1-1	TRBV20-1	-	TGCAGTGCCACACGAACAGGGAGCACTGAAGCTTTCTTT	CSATRTGSTEAFF
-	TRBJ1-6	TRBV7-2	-	TGTGCCAGCAGCTTAGTGGTCAGGGATAATTCACCCCTCCACTTT	CASSLVVRDNSPLHF
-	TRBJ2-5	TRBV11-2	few	TGTGCCAGCAGCTTAGTTTGGGGGACGGGAGAGACCCAGTACTTC	CASSLVWGTGETQYF
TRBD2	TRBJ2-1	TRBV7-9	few	TGTGCCAGCCTAAATTCGACCGGGACTAGAAACAATGAGCAGTTCTTC	CASLNSTGTRNNEQFF
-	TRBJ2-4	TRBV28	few	TGTGCCAGCAGTCCCACAGGAGAAAACATTCAGTACTTC	CASSPTGENIQYF
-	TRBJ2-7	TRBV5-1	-	TGCGCCAGCAGCTTGTACGAGAGTGCCTACGAGCAGTACTTC	CASSLYESAYEQYF
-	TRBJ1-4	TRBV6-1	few	TGTGCCAGCAGGCCGGGGGCGGCTAATGAAAAACTGTTTTTT	CASRPGAANEKLFF
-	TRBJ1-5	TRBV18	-	TGTGCCAGCTCAAGCGAATACGGGGAGACCAATCAGCCCCAGCATTTT	CASSSEYGETNQPQHF
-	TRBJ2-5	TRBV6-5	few	TGTGCCAGCAGACTTCAGCCGGGTCCTACAGAGACCCAGTACTTC	CASRLQPGPTETQYF
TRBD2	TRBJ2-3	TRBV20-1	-	TGCAGTGCTAGACCCGGGACTAACAGCCGCACAGATACGCAGTATTTT	CSARPGTNSRTDTQYF
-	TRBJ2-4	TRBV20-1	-	TGCAGTGCTACAGCGGACGAGGCCAAAAACATTCAGTACTTC	CSATADEAKNIQYF
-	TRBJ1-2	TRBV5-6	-	TGTGCCAGCAGCTTGGCCCTGGGGGCTCGGGGCTACACCTTC	CASSLALGARGYTF
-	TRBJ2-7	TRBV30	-	TGTGCCTGGAGTCTGTCCCCAACTGCCTGCGAGCAGTACTTC	CAWSLSPTACEQYF
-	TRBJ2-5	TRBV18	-	TGTGCCAGCTCACCCGGCCAGATTGGACAACGGCGAGGGACCCAGTACTTC	CASSPGQIGQRRGTQYF
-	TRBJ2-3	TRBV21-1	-	TGTGCCAGCACCGCGGGGACTAGCGGGAGAGGAGATACGCAGTATTTT	CASTAGTSGRGDTQYF
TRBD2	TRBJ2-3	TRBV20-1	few	TGCAGTGCTAGAGCCGGGACTAGCGGGAGGGCCCTCGATACGCAGTATTTT	CSARAGTSGRALDTQYF
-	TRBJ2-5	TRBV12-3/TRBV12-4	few	TGTGCCAGCAGCTCGGGACTCCCTCGGGAGACCCAGTACTTC	CASSSGLPRETQYF
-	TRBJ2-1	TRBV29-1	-	TGCAGCGTTGAAGAGGCCAACTACAATGAGCAGTTCTTC	CSVEEANYNEQFF
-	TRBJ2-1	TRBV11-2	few	TGTGCCAGCAGCTTAGTTCGATACAATGAGCAGTTCTTC	CASSLVRYNEQFF
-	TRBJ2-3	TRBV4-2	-	TGTGCCAGCAGCCAAGGGTCAGATACGCAGTATTTT	CASSQGSDTQYF
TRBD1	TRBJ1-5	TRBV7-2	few	TGTGCCAGCAGCTTAGGGGGGACAGGGCTTACGAGCAATCAGCCCCAGCATTTT	CASSLGGTGLTSNQPQHF
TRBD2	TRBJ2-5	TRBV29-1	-	TGCAGCGGCCAACGAGCGGGAGAAGAGACCCAGTACTTC	CSGQRAGEETQYF
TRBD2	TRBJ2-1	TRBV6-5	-	TGTGCCAGCAGATTAGCGGGAGAAGTCTACAATGAGCAGTTCTTC	CASRLAGEVYNEQFF
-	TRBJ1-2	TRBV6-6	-	TGTGCCAGCAGTTACTCTAAACAGGCGGCTATTTATGGCTACACCTTC	CASSYSKQAAIYGYTF
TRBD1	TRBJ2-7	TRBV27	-	TGTGCCAGCAGTGCCTCCGGTGACAGGGAATACGAGCAGTACTTC	CASSASGDREYEQYF